Following are 8 T cell receptor beta chains from one sample sequenced in a study of identifying expanded T cells in peripheral blood (dated by TCRdb to about 2019). The library was built by means of the immunoSEQ multiplex PCR assay. As stored in TCRdb, this immuneACCESS dataset retains in-frame rearrangements with V and J assigned. A fraction of the clones does not appear; measured against another copy, unresolved V genes explain less than half of the discrepancy, and the remainder lacks a known reason. The sample profile shows more than 50,000 clones; around 86% of them were found once. Approximately 17% of the sample goes to the ten largest clones. The sample consisted of blood. The receptors here all came from a person between 18 and 75 years old in good health.

A few counts support this clone. This chain connects TRBV5-1 to TRBJ2-1, with TRBD1 matching over 9 bases. This CDR3 region has 14 residues. Germline V gene sequence: CDR1 SGHRS, CDR2 YFSETQ. With V trimmed by 4 bases and J by 8 bases, 7 bases remained unmatched. CDR3 loop: CASSAGQGGYEQFF. CDR3 nucleotides: TGCGCCAGCAGCGCGGGACAGGGAGGCTATGAGCAGTTCTTC.

By sample share, this clone is medium-sized. This chain links TRBV29-1 with TRBJ2-4; the D gene is possibly TRBD1 (5 bases). V was shortened by 5 bases and J by 8 bases, with 10 bases between the two germline ends. There are 11 residues in the CDR3. Germline V CDR1 and CDR2: SQVTM, ANQGSEA. DNA for the CDR3: TGCAGCGTTCTACAGGTACACATTCAGTACTTC. This gives the protein CSVLQVHIQYF. The full variable domain, in which reference TRBV29-1 and TRBJ2-4 provide the parts outside the CDR3, is SAVISQKPSRDICQRGTSLTIQCQVDSQVTMMFWYRQQPGQSLTLIATANQGSEATYESGFVIDKFPISRPNLTFSTLTVSNMSPEDSSIYLCSVLQVHIQYFGAGTRLSVL.

J is TRBJ2-1 and V is TRBV6-5; TRBD2 is a possible D gene (5 bases). CDR3 size: 15 residues. The germline V gene encodes CDR1 MNHEY and CDR2 SVGAGI. V lost 2 bases and J lost 7, with 15 bases in between. The CDR3 protein is CASSYRGRGRNEQFF. The DNA for the CDR3 is TGTGCCAGCAGTTACCGAGGCCGGGGAAGAAATGAGCAGTTCTTC.

The genes are TRBV2 and TRBJ2-3; 10 bases are shared with TRBD2. The CDR3 runs to 14 residues. CDR1 and CDR2 from the germline V gene are SNHLY and FYNNEI. The V and J ends lost 9 bases and 5 bases, in that order; junction bases with no gene match: 8. CDR3 protein: CASIAGGGRDTQYF. The DNA of the CDR3 is TGTGCCAGTATAGCGGGAGGCGGTCGAGATACGCAGTATTTT.

The rearrangement links TRBV19 to TRBJ1-5; D gene unclear. V lost 7 bases, J lost 5 bases, and 18 bases lay in between. Germline V lookup: CDR1 LNHDA, CDR2 SQIVND (reference sequence). This CDR3 is 15 amino acids long. CDR3 in amino acids: CASKDISSGYQPQHF. DNA of the CDR3: TGTGCCAGTAAAGATATCAGTTCGGGCTATCAGCCCCAGCATTTT.

The rearrangement joins TRBV6-5 to TRBJ1-2; 7 nucleotides line up with TRBD1. V was pared by 8 bases and J by 6 bases, with 12 bases of the junction left unmatched. Per germline, CDR1 MNHEY and CDR2 SVGAGI. The CDR3 contains 14 residues. CDR3 region: CASHKDQGGNGYTF. CDR3 nucleotide sequence: TGTGCCAGCCATAAGGACCAGGGGGGGAATGGCTACACCTTC.

V usage is TRBV9 and J usage is TRBJ2-2, with 14 positions matching TRBD2. The CDR3 extends over 17 amino acids. J gave up 1 base and V 5 bases, and 4 bases lay outside the gene matches. Germline CDR1 and CDR2: SGDLS and YYNGEE. DNA for the CDR3: TGTGCCAGCAGTGGTGGACTAGCGGGAGGGAACACCGGGGAGCTGTTTTTT. Translating gives CASSGGLAGGNTGELFF.

This clone was counted between two and nine times. The chain employs TRBV5-6 and TRBJ2-1, with D perhaps matching TRBD2 (6 bases). Trimming removed 4 bases at V and 8 bases at J, with 10 bases between. The CDR3 contains 12 residues. Germline CDR1 reads SGHDT; CDR2 reads YYEEEE. In nucleotides, the CDR3 is TGTGCCAGCAGCCTTGCGGGGTATGAGCAGTTCTTC. Translating it yields CASSLAGYEQFF.